This T cell receptor (beta chain) was recovered during a study of siplizumab effects on memory and regulatory T cells. Sequencing was performed with immunoSEQ multiplex PCR; in TCRdb, only in-frame clones are kept and a portion is missing. The sample consists of more than 45,000 clones, approximately 95% of them appearing once. Germline CDR1 and CDR2: LNHDA and SQIVND (reference sequence). V shed 4 bases and J shed 4 bases, with 16 bases lying between them. This CDR3 has 15 amino acids. The rearrangement uses TRBV19 and TRBJ1-2; maybe TRBD1 (5 bases). The TCR was taken from a human donor in good health. The specimen was CD8+ T cells sorted from blood. The CDR3 loop is CASSTTTGHLYGYTF. For the CDR3, the DNA is TGTGCCAGTAGTACGACTACAGGTCACCTCTATGGCTACACCTTC.